One sample yielded the 10 T cell receptor beta chains listed below, sequenced in a study of beta chain features in type 1 diabetes. What was sequenced were expressed TCRB transcripts, since all of the isolated RNA had been reverse transcribed. Measured with immunoSEQ multiplex PCR; TCRdb has only the in-frame clones, and not every one. The data hold hundreds of thousands of clones, with roughly 31% observed a single time. Sequencing was carried out using naive CD4+ T cells from blood. All receptors come from a man aged 18 to 35 in good health.

The V and J genes are TRBV27 and TRBJ1-4, with D perhaps TRBD1 (5 bases). V was shortened by 8 bases and J by 8 bases, with 15 bases between the two germline ends. CDR3 length: 13 residues. Germline loops: CDR1 MNHEY, CDR2 SMNVEV (reference sequence). CDR3 loop: CASGHYSGEKLFF. The DNA for the CDR3 is TGTGCCAGCGGACACTATTCAGGGGAAAAACTGTTTTTT.

This clone was seen more than once but under ten times. The rearrangement joins TRBV7-9 to TRBJ2-2; weak D call: TRBD2 (5 bases). CDR1 SEHNR and CDR2 FQNEAQ come from the germline V gene (reference sequence). CDR3 size: 14 residues. V was shortened by 6 bases and J by 4 bases, with 12 bases between the two germline ends. CDR3 nucleotides: TGTGCCAGCAGACAAGAGGGTGTCACCGGGGAGCTGTTTTTT. Amino acid sequence: CASRQEGVTGELFF.

V gene TRBV11-1 combines with J gene TRBJ2-1; 11 bases are a match to TRBD2. V shed 2 bases, J shed 6 bases, and the junction held 0 bases outside the gene matches. This CDR3 contains 14 residues. The germline CDR1 and CDR2 sequences are SGHAT and FQDESV (reference sequence). The CDR3: CASSLLAGGNEQFF. The CDR3, as DNA: TGTGCCAGCAGCTTACTAGCGGGAGGCAATGAGCAGTTCTTC.

This clone has a handful of counts. The chain uses TRBV30 and TRBJ1-5; no definite D call. V lost 0 bases to trimming and J lost 3 bases, with 9 bases between them. This CDR3 contains 14 residues. Per the germline V gene, CDR1 is GTSNPN and CDR2 is SVGIG (reference sequence). This chain's CDR3 is CAWSVPLDNQPQHF. Here the CDR3 DNA reads TGTGCCTGGAGTGTACCCCTAGACAATCAGCCCCAGCATTTT.

This clone was counted between two and nine times. The same CDR3 is also encoded by other DNA sequences in this sample. V is TRBV7-2 and J is TRBJ2-1; 9 bases fit TRBD2. V trimming: 1 base; J trimming: 6 bases; junction bases outside the gene matches: 4. This CDR3 is built from 15 residues. Germline lookup yields CDR1 SGHTA and CDR2 FQGNSA. The CDR3 DNA reads as TGTGCCAGCAGCTTAGAACTAGCGGGCGGCAATGAGCAGTTCTTC. Translating it yields CASSLELAGGNEQFF.

This clone was seen more than once but under ten times. The J gene is TRBJ2-7, the V gene TRBV25-1; D is unresolved. Trimming took 6 bases from V and 3 from J, leaving 6 bases between them. There are 11 residues in the CDR3. CDR1 and CDR2 from the germline V gene are MGHDK and SYGVNS. This chain's CDR3 is CASRVYYEQYF. The CDR3 coding sequence is TGTGCCAGCAGAGTTTACTACGAGCAGTACTTC.

This clone came up a few times. This chain joins TRBV5-6 and TRBJ2-5; 11 positions match TRBD2. The V and J ends lost 4 bases and 4 bases, in that order; junction bases with no gene match: 3. The length of the CDR3 is 14 residues. Germline-derived CDR1 and CDR2 are SGHDT and YYEEEE. The CDR3: CASSAGTSGETQYF. The CDR3, as DNA: TGTGCCAGCAGCGCCGGGACTAGCGGAGAGACCCAGTACTTC.

This clone was recorded a few times. As DNA, the CDR3 is TGCAGCTTAGGGTACCAAGAGACCCAGTACTTC. It codes for CSLGYQETQYF. V usage is TRBV20-1 and J usage is TRBJ2-5; D gene ambiguous. The germline gives CDR1 DFQATT, CDR2 SNEGSKA (reference sequence). The CDR3 is 11 residues long.

Details on this clone: The same CDR3 arises from other DNA sequences in this sample as well. This sequence joins TRBV30 and TRBJ1-1; 7 nucleotides align to TRBD1. The CDR3 is 13 amino acids. Unmatched junction bases numbered 5, after V lost 4 bases and J lost 3 bases. Germline-derived CDR1 and CDR2 are GTSNPN and SVGIG (reference sequence). In DNA, the CDR3 is TGTGCCTGGACGGCAGGGGGGTACACTGAAGCTTTCTTT. Its protein product is CAWTAGGYTEAFF.

This chain joins TRBV5-4 and TRBJ1-1; unclear D gene. This CDR3 spans 14 amino acids. V was shortened by 5 bases and J by 4 bases, with 15 bases between the two germline ends. The germline V gene encodes CDR1 SGHNT and CDR2 YYREEE (reference sequence). The CDR3 spells CASSNPSRVTEAFF. The CDR3 nucleotides read TGTGCCAGCAGTAACCCCAGTAGGGTCACTGAAGCTTTCTTT.